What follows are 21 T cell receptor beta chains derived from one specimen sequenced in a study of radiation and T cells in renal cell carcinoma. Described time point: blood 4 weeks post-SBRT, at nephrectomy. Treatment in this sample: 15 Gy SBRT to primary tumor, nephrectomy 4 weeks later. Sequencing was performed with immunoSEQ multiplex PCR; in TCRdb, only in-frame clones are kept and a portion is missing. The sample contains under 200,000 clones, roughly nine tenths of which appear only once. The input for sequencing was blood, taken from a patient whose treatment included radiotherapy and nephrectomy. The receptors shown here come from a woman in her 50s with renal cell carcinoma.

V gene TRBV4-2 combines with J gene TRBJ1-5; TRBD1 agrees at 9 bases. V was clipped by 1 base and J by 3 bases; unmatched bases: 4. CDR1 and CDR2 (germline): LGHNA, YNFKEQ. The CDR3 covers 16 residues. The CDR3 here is CASSQGDRDDNQPQHF. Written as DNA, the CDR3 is TGTGCCAGCAGCCAAGGGGACAGGGATGACAATCAGCCCCAGCATTTT.

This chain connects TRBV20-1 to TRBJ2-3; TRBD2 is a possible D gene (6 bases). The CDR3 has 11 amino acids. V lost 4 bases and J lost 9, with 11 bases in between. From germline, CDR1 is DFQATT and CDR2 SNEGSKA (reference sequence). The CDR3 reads CSAKWEETQYF. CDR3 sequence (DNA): TGCAGTGCTAAATGGGAGGAGACGCAGTATTTT.

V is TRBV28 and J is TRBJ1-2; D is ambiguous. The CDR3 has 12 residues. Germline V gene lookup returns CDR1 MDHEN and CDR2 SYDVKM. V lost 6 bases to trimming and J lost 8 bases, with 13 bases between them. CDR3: CASSPAAQGYTF. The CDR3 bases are TGTGCCAGCAGCCCCGCGGCACAGGGCTACACCTTC.

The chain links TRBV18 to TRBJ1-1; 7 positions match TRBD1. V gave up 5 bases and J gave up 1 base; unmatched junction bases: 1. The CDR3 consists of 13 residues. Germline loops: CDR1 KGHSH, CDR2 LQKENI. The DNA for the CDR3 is TGTGCCAGCTCAGGGGACAGGAACACTGAAGCTTTCTTT. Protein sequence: CASSGDRNTEAFF.

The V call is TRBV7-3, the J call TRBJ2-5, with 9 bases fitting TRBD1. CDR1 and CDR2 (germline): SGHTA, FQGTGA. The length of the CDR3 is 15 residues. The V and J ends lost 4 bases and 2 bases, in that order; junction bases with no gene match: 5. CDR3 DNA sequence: TGTGCCAGCAGCTACTCCGGGACAGGGCAAGAGACCCAGTACTTC. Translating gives CASSYSGTGQETQYF.

CDR3 nucleotides: TGTGCCAGCACCCCTAATCTCGCCAAAAACATTCAGTACTTC. Its translation: CASTPNLAKNIQYF. This rearrangement joins TRBV9 to TRBJ2-4; no clear D gene. Trimming left V 6 bases short and J 1 base short, with 11 bases between. Germline values: CDR1 SGDLS, CDR2 YYNGEE. The CDR3 extends over 14 amino acids.

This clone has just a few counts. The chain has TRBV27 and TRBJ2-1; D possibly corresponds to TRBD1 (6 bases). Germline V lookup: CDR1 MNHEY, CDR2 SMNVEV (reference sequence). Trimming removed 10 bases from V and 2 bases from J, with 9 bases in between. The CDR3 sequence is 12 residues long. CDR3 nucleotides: TGTGCCACAGGGGAACCCTACAATGAGCAGTTCTTC. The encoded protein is CATGEPYNEQFF.

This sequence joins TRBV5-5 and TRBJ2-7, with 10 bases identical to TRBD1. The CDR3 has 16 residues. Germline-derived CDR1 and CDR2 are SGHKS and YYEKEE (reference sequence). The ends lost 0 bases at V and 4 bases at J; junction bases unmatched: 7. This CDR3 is CASSLEGTGEWYEQYF. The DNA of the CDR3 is TGTGCCAGCAGCTTGGAGGGGACAGGGGAATGGTACGAGCAGTACTTC.

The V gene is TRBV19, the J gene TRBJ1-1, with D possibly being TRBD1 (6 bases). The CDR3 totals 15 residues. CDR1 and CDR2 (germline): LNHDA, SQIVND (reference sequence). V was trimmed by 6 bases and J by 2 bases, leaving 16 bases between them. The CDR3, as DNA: TGTGCCAGTAGATCTCCCCGGGACAAAAACACTGAAGCTTTCTTT. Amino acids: CASRSPRDKNTEAFF.

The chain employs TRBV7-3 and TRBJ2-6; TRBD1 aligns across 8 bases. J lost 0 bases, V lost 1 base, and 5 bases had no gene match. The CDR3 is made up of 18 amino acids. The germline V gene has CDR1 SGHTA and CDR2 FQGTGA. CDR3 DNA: TGTGCCAGCAGCTTAAGCGGACAGGGCAGCTCTGGGGCCAACGTCCTGACTTTC. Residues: CASSLSGQGSSGANVLTF. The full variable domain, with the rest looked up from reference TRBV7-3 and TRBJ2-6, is GAGVSQTPSNKVTEKGKYVELRCDPISGHTALYWYRQSLGQGPEFLIYFQGTGAADDSGLPNDRFFAVRPEGSVSTLKIQRTERGDSAVYLCASSLSGQGSSGANVLTFGAGSRLTVL.

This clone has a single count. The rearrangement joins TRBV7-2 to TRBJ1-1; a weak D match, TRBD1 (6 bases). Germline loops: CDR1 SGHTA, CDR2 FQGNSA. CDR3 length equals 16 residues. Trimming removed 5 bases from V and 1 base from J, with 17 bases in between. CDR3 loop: CASSPRTVATNTEAFF. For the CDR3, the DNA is TGTGCCAGCAGCCCTAGGACAGTGGCTACGAACACTGAAGCTTTCTTT.

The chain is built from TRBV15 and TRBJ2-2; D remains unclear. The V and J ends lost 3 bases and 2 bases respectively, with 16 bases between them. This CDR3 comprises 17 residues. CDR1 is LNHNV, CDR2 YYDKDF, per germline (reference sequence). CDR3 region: CATSRTMSTRNTGELFF. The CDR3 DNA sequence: TGTGCCACCAGCAGGACGATGTCGACACGTAACACCGGGGAGCTGTTTTTT.

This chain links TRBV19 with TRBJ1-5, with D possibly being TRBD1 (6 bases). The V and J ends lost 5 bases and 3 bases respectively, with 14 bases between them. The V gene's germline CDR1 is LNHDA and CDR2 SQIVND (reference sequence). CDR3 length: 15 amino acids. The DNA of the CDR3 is TGTGCCAGTAGTTTTCAGGGGACCTTCAATCAGCCCCAGCATTTT. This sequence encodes CASSFQGTFNQPQHF.

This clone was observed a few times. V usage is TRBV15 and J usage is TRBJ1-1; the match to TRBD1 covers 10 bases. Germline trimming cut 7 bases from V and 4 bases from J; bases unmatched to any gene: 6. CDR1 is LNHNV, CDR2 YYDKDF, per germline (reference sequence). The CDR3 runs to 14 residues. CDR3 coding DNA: TGTGCCACCACCTTCGACAGGGGGCTCACTGAAGCTTTCTTT. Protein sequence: CATTFDRGLTEAFF.

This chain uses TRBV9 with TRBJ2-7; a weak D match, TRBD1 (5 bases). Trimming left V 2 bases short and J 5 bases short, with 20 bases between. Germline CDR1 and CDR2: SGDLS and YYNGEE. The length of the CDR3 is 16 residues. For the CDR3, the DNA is TGTGCCAGCAGCGTGACCTCAAGGGGTAGATTCCACGAGCAGTACTTC. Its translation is CASSVTSRGRFHEQYF.

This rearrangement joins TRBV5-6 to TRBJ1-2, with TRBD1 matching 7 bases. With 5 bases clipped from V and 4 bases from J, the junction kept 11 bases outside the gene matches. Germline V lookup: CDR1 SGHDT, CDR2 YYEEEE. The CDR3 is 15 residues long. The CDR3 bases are TGTGCCAGCAGTAAATTGTTTTGGGACAGCTATGGCTACACCTTC. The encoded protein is CASSKLFWDSYGYTF.

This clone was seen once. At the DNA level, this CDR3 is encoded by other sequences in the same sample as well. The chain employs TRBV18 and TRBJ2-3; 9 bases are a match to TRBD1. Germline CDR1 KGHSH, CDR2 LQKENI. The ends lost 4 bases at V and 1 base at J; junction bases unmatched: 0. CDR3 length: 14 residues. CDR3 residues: CASSRTGGTDTQYF. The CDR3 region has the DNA TGTGCCAGCTCACGGACAGGGGGCACAGATACGCAGTATTTT.

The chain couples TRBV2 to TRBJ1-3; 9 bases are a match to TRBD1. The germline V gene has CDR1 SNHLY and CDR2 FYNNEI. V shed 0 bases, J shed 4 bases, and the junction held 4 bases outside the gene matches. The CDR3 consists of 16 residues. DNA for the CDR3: TGTGCCAGCAGTGAAGCCGGGACAGGGAGGGGAAACACCATATATTTT. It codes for CASSEAGTGRGNTIYF.

This CDR3 reads CAWRQVGNEQFF. The CDR3, as DNA: TGTGCCTGGAGGCAGGTGGGGAATGAGCAGTTCTTC. This chain uses TRBV30 with TRBJ2-1; D remains ambiguous. The CDR3 runs to 12 residues. Per germline, CDR1 GTSNPN and CDR2 SVGIG (reference sequence). V was cut by 3 bases and J by 7 bases, with 10 bases left in between.

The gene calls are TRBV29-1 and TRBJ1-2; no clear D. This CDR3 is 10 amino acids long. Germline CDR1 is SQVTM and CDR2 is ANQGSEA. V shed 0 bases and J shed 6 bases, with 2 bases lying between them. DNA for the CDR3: TGCAGCGTTGAAGAAAATGGCTACACCTTC. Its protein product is CSVEENGYTF.

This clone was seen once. In nucleotides, the CDR3 is TGTGCCAGCAGCTTAGACAGAGGAAACACCATATATTTT. It specifies CASSLDRGNTIYF. The chain links TRBV11-3 to TRBJ1-3; D is uncertain. This CDR3 is 13 amino acids long. The V gene's germline CDR1 is SGHNT and CDR2 YENEEA. V dropped 0 bases and J dropped 4 bases, with 4 bases sitting between them.